Ten or more counts support the clone carrying this T cell receptor (beta chain). Its target is not known. Arm-PCR of CDR3 regions with iRepertoire HTBI primers generated TCR beta libraries. TCRdb called the multiplex PCR reads again in MiXCR, with one record for every CDR3 protein. The sample lists 250,000 or so distinct CDR3 sequences; 15% to 20% were seen once. This CDR3 has 13 residues. The V segment lost 3 bases and the J segment 7 bases; nucleotides outside the gene matches: 0. Germline lookup yields CDR1 SEHNR and CDR2 FQNEAQ (reference sequence). Regarding time point: newly diagnosed GD, antithyroid drugs for less than 3 months. The TCR library was made from RNA extracted from PBMCs. The entry originates in a study of regulatory T cells in long-lasting Graves disease. Findings and caveats of the study: Those with persistent disease had in common more public clonotypes (more than 2,500) than new patients (about 970). Persistent Graves' patients showed reduced TCR diversity versus newly diagnosed patients. There was favoring of TRBV28, TRBJ1-2 and TRBJ2-5 in persistent disease.

Separately, the same data were catalogued under a study of T cells in Graves' hyperthyroidism and ophthalmopathy. That source notes: In patients aged 18 to 65, hyperthyroidism was newly diagnosed, with duration under 2 months.

This chain links TRBV7-9 with TRBJ1-6; 7 bases are shared with TRBD1. This TCR derives from a woman aged 30 to 39 with Graves disease. Here the sequenced sample was peripheral blood mononuclear cells (PBMCs), taken at new diagnosis, from a patient treated with antithyroid drugs. The CDR3 DNA is TGTGCCAGCAGCTTGGACAGGAATTCACCCCTCCACTTT. Translated: CASSLDRNSPLHF. Filled out from reference TRBV7-9 and TRBJ1-6, the complete variable domain reads DTGVSQNPRHKITKRGQNVTFRCDPISEHNRLYWYRQTLGQGPEFLTYFQNEAQLEKSRLLSDRFSAERPKGSFSTLEIQRTEQGDSAMYLCASSLDRNSPLHFGNGTRLTVT.